Listed here are 10 T cell receptor beta chains from one sample, sequenced in a study of T cell clonality in common variable immunodeficiency. Profiled with immunoSEQ multiplex PCR; TCRdb holds only in-frame clones, not every one. Altogether tens of thousands of clones were found in the sample, and no singletons occur. Material for sequencing was peripheral blood mononuclear cells. These receptors were obtained from a person between 18 and 75 years old in good health.

This clone was found many times. CDR3 protein: CSAGQLAGAPYNEQFF. The covered CDR3 bases are TGCAGTGCTGGACAACTAGCGGGAGCCCCCTACAATGAG. The chain carries TRBV20-1 and TRBJ2-1; 11 bases agree with TRBD2. The CDR3 end lies 3 residues beyond the end of the read and is filled in from the germline J gene. The V gene's germline CDR1 is DFQATT and CDR2 SNEGSKA (reference sequence). The CDR3 runs to 16 residues. The V and J ends lost 5 bases and 2 bases, in that order; junction bases with no gene match: 8.

This clone was seen at least ten times. Read coverage stops 3 residues before the CDR3 terminus; the germline J gene supplies the remainder. The chain uses TRBV6-7 and TRBJ1-5, with 8 bases lining up with TRBD1. TRBV6-7 is placed among ORFs of uncertain function. The trim removed 2 bases at V and 7 bases at J, leaving 7 bases unmatched. The CDR3 loop spans 15 amino acids. CDR3: CASSYGQGKHQPQHF. CDR3 DNA, as far as it was read: TGTGCCAGCAGTTACGGACAGGGAAAACACCAGCCC.

This clone was found many times. The chain's CDR3 is CASSEQLNTGELFF. CDR3 DNA (partial): TGTGCCAGCAGTGAACAGTTGAACACCGGGGAG. This chain uses TRBV6-4 with TRBJ2-2; D is ambiguous. The CDR3 goes on 3 residues after the read ends, and that part is filled in from the germline J gene. CDR3 length equals 14 residues. The V gene lost 3 bases and the J gene lost 1 base, with 6 bases spanning the gap. The germline V gene has CDR1 MRHNA and CDR2 SNTAGT.

In this sample, this clone turned up many times. The sequenced fragment ends 3 residues before the CDR3 boundary, so the rest is inferred from the germline J gene. The chain joins TRBV28 to TRBJ2-1; D is unclear. CDR1 MDHEN and CDR2 SYDVKM come from the germline V gene. The CDR3 covers 14 residues. Between the trimmed V and J ends, which lost 6 bases and 8 bases, there was a span of 17 bases. The CDR3 here is CASSPIHLRDEQFF. CDR3 DNA (partial): TGTGCCAGCAGCCCCATCCACTTACGTGATGAG.

This clone was seen many times. The read terminates 3 residues before the CDR3 end, so the remaining end is supplied by the germline J gene. V usage is TRBV14 and J usage is TRBJ2-3, with 10 nucleotides matching TRBD2. The CDR3 extends over 16 amino acids. Germline V gene sequence: CDR1 SGHDN, CDR2 FVKESK. V dropped 4 bases and J dropped 4; count of bases not matched to a gene: 8. CDR3 bases read: TGTGCCAGCAGCCGTGGACTAGCGGAAATTCCAGATACG. This encodes CASSRGLAEIPDT. The complete CDR3 reads CASSRGLAEIPDTQYF. Looking up the rest from reference TRBV14 and TRBJ2-3 gives the full variable domain: EAGVTQFPSHSVIEKGQTVTLRCDPISGHDNLYWYRRVMGKEIKFLLHFVKESKQDESGMPNNRFLAERTGGTYSTLKVQPAELEDSGVYFCASSRGLAEIPDTQYFGPGTRLTVL.

The table lists this clone with many counts. Coverage ceases 3 residues before the CDR3 finishes, and the germline J gene fills in the end. The V and J genes are TRBV5-1 and TRBJ2-7, with TRBD2 matching over 8 bases. CDR3 length equals 13 residues. V dropped 2 bases and J dropped 3; count of bases not matched to a gene: 1. Germline V gene data show CDR1 as SGHRS and CDR2 as YFSETQ. The sequenced CDR3 bases are TGCGCCAGCAGCTTAACTAGCGGCTACGAG. Amino acids: CASSLTSGYE. The entire CDR3 is CASSLTSGYEQYF.

This clone was seen many times. The CDR3 end lies 3 residues beyond the end of the read and is filled in from the germline J gene. The chain has TRBV20-1 and TRBJ2-6; possibly TRBD1 for D (5 bases). The germline V gene has CDR1 DFQATT and CDR2 SNEGSKA (reference sequence). Trimming shortened V by 6 bases and J by 0 bases, and 27 bases separated the two germline ends. The CDR3 length is 20 residues. The CDR3 protein is CSAKYPKQVSYHSGANVLTF. The DNA read from the CDR3 is TGCAGTGCCAAATACCCCAAACAGGTCTCTTACCACTCTGGGGCCAACGTC.

This clone was seen ten or more times. The read is 3 residues too short to cover the CDR3 end, so that end is filled in from the germline J gene. V usage is TRBV4-1 and J usage is TRBJ1-5, with TRBD1 identical over 8 bases. J lost 7 bases, V lost 5 bases, and 7 bases had no gene match. This CDR3 spans 14 amino acids. Germline CDR1 reads MGHRA; CDR2 reads YSYEKL. The CDR3 DNA, read in part, is TGCGCCAGCAGCTTGGGACAGGTTGGCCAGCCC. Translated, it gives CASSLGQVGQP. The whole CDR3 is CASSLGQVGQPQHF.

This clone was counted ten times or more. The sequenced fragment ends 3 residues before the CDR3 boundary, so the rest is inferred from the germline J gene. This chain links TRBV19 with TRBJ2-1; D unclear. The CDR3 has 14 amino acids. Trimming left V 5 bases short and J 1 base short, with 9 bases between. Germline assignment: CDR1 LNHDA and CDR2 SQIVND (reference sequence). The covered CDR3 bases are TGTGCCAGTAGTCCGCAAAGGTCCTACAATGAG. It is translated as CASSPQRSYNE. The entire CDR3 reads CASSPQRSYNEQFF.

This clone was seen repeatedly, ten times or more. Read coverage stops 3 residues before the CDR3 terminus; the germline J gene supplies the remainder. V and J are TRBV18 and TRBJ2-4, with a weak D call TRBD2 (5 bases). Trimming left V 6 bases short and J 0 bases short, with 12 bases between. Germline CDR1 KGHSH, CDR2 LQKENI. CDR3 length: 15 residues. Partial CDR3 DNA: TGTGCCAGCTCCAGCGGTGAGATAGCCAAAAACATT. Translated: CASSSGEIAKNI. The whole CDR3 protein is CASSSGEIAKNIQYF.